The T cell receptor beta chain described here comes from a study of blood T cell repertoires in COVID-19. About the research overall: Whether acute or convalescent, the COVID-19 samples came from the United States, Italy and Spain.

Measured with immunoSEQ multiplex PCR; TCRdb has only the in-frame clones, and not every one. The sample has about 310,000 clones, approximately 89% seen once. Losses at the gene ends were 5 bases for V and 4 bases for J; bases not matched to a gene: 12. The CDR3 is made up of 17 amino acids. The germline V gene encodes CDR1 MDHEN and CDR2 SYDVKM. Study members were between roughly 18 and 89 years old and lived in 25 or so US regions. In assigning cohorts, the study relied on participant-reported clinical history. The chain couples TRBV28 to TRBJ2-3, with 10 bases that match TRBD2. The sequencing input was PBMCs or T cells enriched from blood (not recorded which). The receptor was isolated from a woman in her twenties or thirties who had recovered from COVID-19. CDR3 sequence: CASSPISGRAVPDTQYF. The CDR3 bases are TGTGCCAGCAGTCCCATAAGCGGGAGGGCCGTTCCAGATACGCAGTATTTT.